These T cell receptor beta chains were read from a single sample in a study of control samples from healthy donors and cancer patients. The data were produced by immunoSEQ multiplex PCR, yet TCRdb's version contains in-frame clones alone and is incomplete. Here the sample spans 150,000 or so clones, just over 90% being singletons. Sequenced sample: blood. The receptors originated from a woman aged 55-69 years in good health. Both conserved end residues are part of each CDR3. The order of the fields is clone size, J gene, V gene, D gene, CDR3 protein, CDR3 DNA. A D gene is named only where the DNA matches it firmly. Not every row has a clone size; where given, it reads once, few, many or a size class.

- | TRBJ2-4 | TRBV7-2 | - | CASSLILGDKNIQYF | TGTGCCAGCAGCTTAATCTTGGGGGACAAAAACATTCAGTACTTC
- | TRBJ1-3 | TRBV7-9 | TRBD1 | CFVDRGNTIYF | TGTTTTGTGGACAGGGGAAACACCATATATTTT
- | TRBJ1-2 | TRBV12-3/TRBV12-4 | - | CASRTEAYGYTF | TGTGCCAGCAGGACCGAGGCCTATGGCTACACCTTC
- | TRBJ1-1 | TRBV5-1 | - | CASSDSSDEAFF | TGCGCCAGCAGTGATTCTTCGGATGAAGCTTTCTTT
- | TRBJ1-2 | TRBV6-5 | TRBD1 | CASSYRIDREYGYTF | TGTGCCAGCAGTTACCGAATCGACAGGGAGTATGGCTACACCTTC
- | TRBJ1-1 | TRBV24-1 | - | CATFGQPEAFF | TGTGCCACCTTTGGGCAGCCTGAAGCTTTCTTT
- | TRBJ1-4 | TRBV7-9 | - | CASSAGIDEKLFF | TGTGCCAGCAGCGCGGGGATTGATGAAAAACTGTTTTTT
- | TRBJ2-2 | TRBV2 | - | CASSFDRNTGELFF | TGTGCCAGCAGCTTTGACAGGAACACCGGGGAGCTGTTTTTT
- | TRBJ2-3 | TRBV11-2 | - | CASSPRLQSDTQYF | TGTGCCAGCAGCCCCCGGCTACAGTCAGATACGCAGTATTTT
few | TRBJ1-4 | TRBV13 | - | CASSIRVTNEKLFF | TGTGCCAGCAGCATTAGGGTAACTAATGAAAAACTGTTTTTT
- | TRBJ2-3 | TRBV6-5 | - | CASRTDAGTDTQYF | TGTGCCAGCAGGACGGACGCTGGCACAGATACGCAGTATTTT
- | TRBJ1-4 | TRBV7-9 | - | CASRGRGADEKLFF | TGTGCCAGCAGAGGCAGGGGTGCGGATGAAAAACTGTTTTTT
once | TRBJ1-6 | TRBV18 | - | CASSPGGIHNSPLHF | TGTGCCAGCTCACCAGGAGGGATCCATAATTCACCCCTCCACTTT
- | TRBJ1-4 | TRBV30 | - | CAWGEGLELFF | TGTGCCTGGGGGGAGGGTCTAGAACTGTTTTTT
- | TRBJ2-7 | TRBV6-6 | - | CASSRQTLMGWGNSYEQYF | TGTGCCAGCAGCCGACAGACGTTAATGGGGTGGGGGAATTCCTACGAGCAGTACTTC
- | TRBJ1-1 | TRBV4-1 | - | CASSQAETANTEAFF | TGCGCCAGCAGCCAGGCTGAGACAGCGAACACTGAAGCTTTCTTT
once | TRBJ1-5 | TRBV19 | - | CASSIVGPFLSNQPQHF | TGTGCCAGTAGTATAGTGGGCCCTTTTTTGAGCAATCAGCCCCAGCATTTT
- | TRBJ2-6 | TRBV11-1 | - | CASSITIFSGANVLTF | TGTGCCAGCAGCATAACAATTTTCTCTGGGGCCAACGTCCTGACTTTC
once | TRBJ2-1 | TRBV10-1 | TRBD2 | CASSGSSGGPGSYNEQFF | TGCGCCAGCAGTGGGTCTAGCGGGGGGCCAGGATCCTACAATGAGCAGTTCTTC
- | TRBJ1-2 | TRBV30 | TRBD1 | CAFPPGGQGIVGYTF | TGTGCCTTTCCACCCGGCGGACAGGGGATCGTCGGCTACACCTTC
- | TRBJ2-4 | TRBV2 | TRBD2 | CASSDGTSRLNIQYF | TGTGCCAGCAGCGATGGGACTAGCCGACTAAACATTCAGTACTTC